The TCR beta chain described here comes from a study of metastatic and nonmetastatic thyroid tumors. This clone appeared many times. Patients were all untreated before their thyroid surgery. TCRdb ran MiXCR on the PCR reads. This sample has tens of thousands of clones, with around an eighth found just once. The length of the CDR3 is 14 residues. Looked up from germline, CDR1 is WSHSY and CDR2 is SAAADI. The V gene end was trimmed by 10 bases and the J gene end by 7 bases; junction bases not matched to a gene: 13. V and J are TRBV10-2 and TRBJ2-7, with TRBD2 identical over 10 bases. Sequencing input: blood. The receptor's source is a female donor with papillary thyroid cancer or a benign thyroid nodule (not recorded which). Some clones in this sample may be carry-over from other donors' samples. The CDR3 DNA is TGCGCCACCTTAGCGGGAGGTTCAAGGAGGGAGCAGTACTTC. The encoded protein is CATLAGGSRREQYF.